A single T cell receptor beta chain is shown here with its context. Profiled with immunoSEQ multiplex PCR; TCRdb holds only in-frame clones, not every one. The sample consists of 650,000 to 800,000 clones, 80% to 90% of them appearing once. This entry belongs to a study of blood T cell repertoires in COVID-19. CDR3 size: 18 residues. The V gene's germline CDR1 is SGHAT and CDR2 FQNNGV. The V and J ends lost 1 base and 4 bases, in that order; junction bases with no gene match: 9. This TCR was recovered from a young woman with acute or convalescent COVID-19. The sequenced sample was peripheral blood. The chain has TRBV11-2 and TRBJ1-6; 8 bases are a match to TRBD1. The CDR3 coding sequence is TGTGCCAGCAGCTTAGCTTTGCCAGGGGGCTCTTATAATTCACCCCTCCACTTT. It translates to CASSLALPGGSYNSPLHF.